This T cell receptor beta chain was captured by sequencing in a study of CD8+CD57+ T cells in acquired aplastic anemia (dated by TCRdb to 2016 to 2018). For context, the study as a whole: Extracted DNA from sorted CD4+ and CD8+ cells averaged around 3.3 ug, ranging from roughly 0.19 to 27.4 ug. For healthy donor samples, the average read count was approximately 10 million for CD4+ cells and 11.0 million for CD8+ cells.

Study-wide findings and limitations: Around 27 CD8+ CDR3 sequences were found to be shared between patients and controls, but these sequences appeared to be highly expressed in patients and within the immunodominant clones of the patients. No significant difference in CD8+ Simpson's diversity was found between patients and healthy controls (P=0.060).

This clonotype was observed a handful of times. Its antigen is currently not known. This may be a read error: a much more frequent sequence differs by one nucleotide. The germline V gene supplies CDR1 ENHRY and CDR2 SYGVKD. Including the terminal cysteine and phenylalanine, the CDR3 comprises 14 residues. The read is trimmed to its CDR3 DNA, 42 bases read in frame from base 1. V and J lose 3 bases and 0 bases, and a span of 6 bases separates them. The study deep-sequenced TCR repertoires of sorted CD4+ and CD8+ blood T cells from severe aplastic anemia patients and healthy subjects. Ficoll-Paque density gradient centrifugation was used to isolate peripheral blood mononuclear cells. Before DNA was extracted, CD4+ and CD8+ T cells were sorted using either FACS or magnetic beads. Genomic DNA was used as template for profiling of TCR beta VDJ combinations and CDR3 sequences. An Illumina HiSeq 2000 was the platform used for TCR repertoire sequencing. As for the original processing: Repertoire assessment relied on Simpson's diversity index, CDR3 size and DJ length profiles, and TRBV/TRBJ rearrangement plots. The immunodominant clone was defined as the most abundant DNA sequence in deep sequencing data. CDR3 amino acid sequences were checked for sharing between subjects and were compared against published repertoires and the VDJdb database. TCRdb ran its own pipeline on the public reads, namely fastp trimming at Q25 and MiXCR clone calling, and kept in-frame beta chains. When rows share a CDR3 protein, they turn into one entry using the most common DNA and genes. None of the V and J calls come from the authors' own analysis; TCRdb made them. This sample gives about 170,000 distinct CDR3 sequences in total; around 45% of them show up just once. Of the sample, 1.1% is held by the ten largest clones.

This sequence uses TRBV10-3 and TRBJ1-5; no D gene is confidently identified. Sequencing was done on a sample of sorted CD4+, CD8+, or CD8+CD57+ T cells (not recorded which) from PBMCs. The origin of this receptor is a human donor in good health. CDR3 sequence: CAISDSYSNQPQHF. The nucleotide sequence reads TGTGCCATCAGTGACAGCTATAGCAATCAGCCCCAGCATTTT.